This section outlines one TCR beta chain sequence together with its context. Sequencing used immunoSEQ multiplex PCR; TCRdb keeps in-frame clones, though not all of them. The sample carries some 250,000 clones, more than 75% recorded once. This record comes from a study of blood T cell repertoires in COVID-19. This CDR3 is 13 amino acids long. Germline values: CDR1 KGHSH, CDR2 LQKENI. V shed 4 bases, J shed 9 bases, and the junction held 6 bases outside the gene matches. V usage is TRBV18 and J usage is TRBJ2-1, with 7 bases that match TRBD2. The sequenced sample was peripheral blood. This receptor was taken from a woman aged 40 to 50 who had recovered from COVID-19. The CDR3 spells CASSRGGSVEQFF. The CDR3 DNA reads as TGTGCCAGCTCACGGGGGGGGTCGGTTGAGCAGTTCTTC.